This T cell receptor beta chain appears in the sequencing data of a study of blood T cells in healthy people across ages. With a J-beta primer mix and a sample-barcoded 5' primer, a second PCR ran roughly 6 to 11 cycles. TCRdb reprocessed the 5' RACE reads via MiXCR and lists one record per CDR3 protein. The repertoire holds under 2,000,000 distinct CDR3 sequences, with less than 50% as singletons. CDR1 is SGDLS, CDR2 YYNGEE, per germline. CDR3 length: 14 residues. V dropped 5 bases and J dropped 0 bases, with 11 bases sitting between them. The sequenced sample was blood. The rearrangement links TRBV9 to TRBJ1-2, with TRBD1 as a possible D gene (5 bases). The TCR sequence derives from a middle-aged woman in good health. The CDR3 region is CASSVAGTNYGYTF. In nucleotides, the CDR3 is TGTGCCAGCAGTGTTGCAGGGACTAACTATGGCTACACCTTC.